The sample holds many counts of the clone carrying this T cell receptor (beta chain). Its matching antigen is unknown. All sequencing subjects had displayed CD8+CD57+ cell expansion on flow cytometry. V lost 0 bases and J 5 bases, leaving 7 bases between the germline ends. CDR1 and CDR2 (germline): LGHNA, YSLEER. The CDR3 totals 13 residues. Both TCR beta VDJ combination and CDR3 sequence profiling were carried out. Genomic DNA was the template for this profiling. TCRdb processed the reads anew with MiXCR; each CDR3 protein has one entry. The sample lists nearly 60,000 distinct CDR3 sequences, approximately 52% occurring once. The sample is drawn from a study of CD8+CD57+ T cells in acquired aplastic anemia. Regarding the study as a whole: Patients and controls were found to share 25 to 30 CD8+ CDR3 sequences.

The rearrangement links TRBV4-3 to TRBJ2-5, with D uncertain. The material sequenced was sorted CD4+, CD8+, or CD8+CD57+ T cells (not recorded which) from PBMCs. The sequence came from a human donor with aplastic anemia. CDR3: CASSQDFWETQYF. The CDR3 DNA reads TGCGCCAGCAGCCAAGATTTTTGGGAGACCCAGTACTTC.